The entry below gives a single TCR beta chain sequence along with its context. Germline V CDR1 and CDR2: SGHTA, FQGTGA. CDR3 length: 14 amino acids. V lost 5 bases and J 7 bases, leaving 17 bases between the germline ends. The data were obtained in a study of shared clonotypes between healthy human individuals. The genomic DNA of each subset was split evenly across several immunoSEQ plates. Around 300 ng DNA, 25,000 to 35,000 T cell genomes, went into unsorted PBMC replicate PCRs. TCRdb's table, derived via immunoSEQ multiplex PCR, lists solely in-frame clones and lacks some. This sample carries around 480,000 clones, 60% to 80% of them seen once, and the ten largest clones take under 15%.

The chain combines TRBV7-3 with TRBJ1-2; a possible D gene is TRBD1 (5 bases). Input material: PBMCs. The TCR comes from a woman aged 40 to 50 in good health. Some clones in this sample may be carry-over from other donors' samples. CDR3 DNA sequence: TGTGCCAGCAGCCCGTCCGGGACCACTGGTGGCTACACCTTC. Residues: CASSPSGTTGGYTF.